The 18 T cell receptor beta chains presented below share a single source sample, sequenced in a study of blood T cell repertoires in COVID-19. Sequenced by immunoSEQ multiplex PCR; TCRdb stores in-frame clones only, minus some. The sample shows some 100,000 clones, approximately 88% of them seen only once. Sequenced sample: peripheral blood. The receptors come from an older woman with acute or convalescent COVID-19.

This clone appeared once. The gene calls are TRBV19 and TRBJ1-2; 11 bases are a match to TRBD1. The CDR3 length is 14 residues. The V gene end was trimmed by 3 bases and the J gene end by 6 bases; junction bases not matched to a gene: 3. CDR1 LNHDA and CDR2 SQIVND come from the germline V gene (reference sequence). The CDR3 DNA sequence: TGTGCCAGTAGTATCGGACAGGGGGCGAATGGCTACACCTTC. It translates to CASSIGQGANGYTF. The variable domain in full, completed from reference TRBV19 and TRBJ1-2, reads DGGITQSPKYLFRKEGQNVTLSCEQNLNHDAMYWYRQDPGQGLRLIYYSQIVNDFQKGDIAEGYSVSREKKESFPLTVTSAQKNPTAFYLCASSIGQGANGYTFGSGTRLTVV.

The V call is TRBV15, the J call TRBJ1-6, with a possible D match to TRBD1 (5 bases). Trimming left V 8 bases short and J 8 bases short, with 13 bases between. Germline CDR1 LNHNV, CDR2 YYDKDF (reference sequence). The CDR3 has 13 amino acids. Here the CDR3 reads CATRTDSYSPLHF. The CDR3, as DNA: TGTGCCACCCGAACTGACAGCTATTCACCCCTCCACTTT.

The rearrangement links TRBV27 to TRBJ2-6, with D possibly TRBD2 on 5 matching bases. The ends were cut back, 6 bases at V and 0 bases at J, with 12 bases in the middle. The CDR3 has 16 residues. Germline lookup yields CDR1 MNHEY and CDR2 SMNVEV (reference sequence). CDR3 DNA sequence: TGTGCCAGCAGGGGGTTCGGGGTCTCTGGGGCCAACGTCCTGACTTTC. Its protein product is CASRGFGVSGANVLTF.

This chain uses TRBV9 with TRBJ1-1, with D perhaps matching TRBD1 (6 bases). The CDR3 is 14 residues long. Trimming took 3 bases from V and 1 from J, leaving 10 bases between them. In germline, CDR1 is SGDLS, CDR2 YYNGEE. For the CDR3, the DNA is TGTGCCAGCAGCGGGTGGGGGCAGAACACTGAAGCTTTCTTT. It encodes CASSGWGQNTEAFF.

The CDR3 spells CAGRTGITGELFF. The CDR3, as DNA: TGTGCCGGTCGGACAGGGATCACCGGGGAGCTGTTTTTT. The chain uses TRBV2 and TRBJ2-2; 8 nucleotides align to TRBD1. The CDR3 consists of 13 residues. Germline lookup yields CDR1 SNHLY and CDR2 FYNNEI. V trimming: 11 bases; J trimming: 4 bases; junction bases outside the gene matches: 6.

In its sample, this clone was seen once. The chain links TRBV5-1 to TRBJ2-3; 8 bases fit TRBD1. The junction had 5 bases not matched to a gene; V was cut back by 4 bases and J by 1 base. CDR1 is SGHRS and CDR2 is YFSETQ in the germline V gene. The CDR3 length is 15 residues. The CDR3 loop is CASSPGQGGTDTQYF. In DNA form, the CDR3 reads TGCGCCAGCAGCCCCGGACAGGGAGGCACAGATACGCAGTATTTT.

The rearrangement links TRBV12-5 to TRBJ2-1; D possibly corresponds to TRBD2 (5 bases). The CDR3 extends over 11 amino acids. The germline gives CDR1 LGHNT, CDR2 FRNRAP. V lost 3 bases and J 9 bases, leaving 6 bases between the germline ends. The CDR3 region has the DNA TGTGCTAGTGGTTTAGAGGGTGAGCAGTTCTTC. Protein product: CASGLEGEQFF.

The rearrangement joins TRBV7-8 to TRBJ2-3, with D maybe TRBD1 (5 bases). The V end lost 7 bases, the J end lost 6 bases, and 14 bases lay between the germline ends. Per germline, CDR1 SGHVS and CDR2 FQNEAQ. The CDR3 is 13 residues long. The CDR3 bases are TGTGCCAGCACGACGCCAGGGAAGGATACGCAGTATTTT. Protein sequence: CASTTPGKDTQYF.

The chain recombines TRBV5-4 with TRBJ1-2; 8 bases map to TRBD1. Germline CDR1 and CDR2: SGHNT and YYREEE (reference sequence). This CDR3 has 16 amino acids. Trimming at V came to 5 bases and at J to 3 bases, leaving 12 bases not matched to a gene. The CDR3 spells CASRGGQALLDYGYTF. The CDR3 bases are TGTGCCAGCAGGGGGGGACAGGCCCTACTAGACTATGGCTACACCTTC.

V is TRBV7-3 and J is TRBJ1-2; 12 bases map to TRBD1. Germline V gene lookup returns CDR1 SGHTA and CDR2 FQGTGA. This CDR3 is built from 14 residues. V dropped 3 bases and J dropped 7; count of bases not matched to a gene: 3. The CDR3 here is CASSFGTGGGGYTF. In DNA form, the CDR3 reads TGTGCCAGCAGCTTCGGGACAGGGGGCGGTGGCTACACCTTC.

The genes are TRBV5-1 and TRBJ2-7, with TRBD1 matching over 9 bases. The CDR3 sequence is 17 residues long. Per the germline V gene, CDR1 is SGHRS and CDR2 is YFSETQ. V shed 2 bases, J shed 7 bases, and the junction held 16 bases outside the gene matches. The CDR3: CASSFRRATGGLEEQYV. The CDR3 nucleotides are TGCGCCAGCAGCTTCCGGCGAGCCACAGGGGGCTTGGAGGAGCAGTACGTC.

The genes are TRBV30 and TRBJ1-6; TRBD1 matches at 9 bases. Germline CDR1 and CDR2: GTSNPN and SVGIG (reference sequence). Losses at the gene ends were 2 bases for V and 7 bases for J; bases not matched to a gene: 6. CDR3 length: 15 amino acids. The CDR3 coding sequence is TGTGCCTGGAGTAGCCTGGGACAGGGAAATTCACCCCTCCACTTT. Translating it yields CAWSSLGQGNSPLHF.

The CDR3 bases are TGTGCCAGCAGTTTATCGCCAGGGGGCAACTATGGCTACACCTTC. Protein sequence: CASSLSPGGNYGYTF. This chain links TRBV27 with TRBJ1-2; the match to TRBD1 covers 8 bases. J gave up 2 bases and V 0 bases, and 2 bases lay outside the gene matches. CDR1 MNHEY and CDR2 SMNVEV come from the germline V gene (reference sequence). The CDR3 totals 15 residues.

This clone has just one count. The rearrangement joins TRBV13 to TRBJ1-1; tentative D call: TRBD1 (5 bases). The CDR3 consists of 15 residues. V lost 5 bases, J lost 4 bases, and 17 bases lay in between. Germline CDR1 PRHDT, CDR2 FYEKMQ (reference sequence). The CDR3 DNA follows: TGTGCCAGCAGCCCCGCGGAGGGGCGTGCCACTGAAGCTTTCTTT. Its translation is CASSPAEGRATEAFF. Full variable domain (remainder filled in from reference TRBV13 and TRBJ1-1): AAGVIQSPRHLIKEKRETATLKCYPIPRHDTVYWYQQGPGQDPQFLISFYEKMQSDKGSIPDRFSAQQFSDYHSELNMSSLELGDSALYFCASSPAEGRATEAFFGQGTRLTVV.

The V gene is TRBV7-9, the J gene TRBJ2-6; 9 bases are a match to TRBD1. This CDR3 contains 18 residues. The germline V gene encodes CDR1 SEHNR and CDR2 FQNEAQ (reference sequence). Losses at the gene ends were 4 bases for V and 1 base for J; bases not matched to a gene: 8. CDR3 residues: CASSSTGQGYSGANVLTF. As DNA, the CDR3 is TGTGCCAGCAGCTCTACGGGACAGGGTTATTCTGGGGCCAACGTCCTGACTTTC.

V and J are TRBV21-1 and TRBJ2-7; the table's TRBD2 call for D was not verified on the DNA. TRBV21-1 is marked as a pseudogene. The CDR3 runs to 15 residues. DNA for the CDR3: TGTGCCAGCAGCAAGTGTCGCGGGGAGAACTACGAGCAGTACGTC. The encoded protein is CASSKCRGENYEQYV.

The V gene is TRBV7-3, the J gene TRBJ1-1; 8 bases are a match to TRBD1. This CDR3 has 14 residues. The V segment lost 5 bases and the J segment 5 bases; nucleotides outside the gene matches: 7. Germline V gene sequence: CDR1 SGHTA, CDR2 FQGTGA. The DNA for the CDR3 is TGTGCCAGCAGCCCTGGGACAGGTTATACTGAAGCTTTCTTT. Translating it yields CASSPGTGYTEAFF.

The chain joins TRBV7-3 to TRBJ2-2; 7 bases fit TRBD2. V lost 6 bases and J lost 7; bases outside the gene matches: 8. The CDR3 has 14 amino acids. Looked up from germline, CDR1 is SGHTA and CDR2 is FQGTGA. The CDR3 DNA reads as TGTGCCAGCAGTTCGACTAGCAGTATCGGGGAGCTGTTTTTT. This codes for CASSSTSSIGELFF.